This TCR beta chain was sequenced for a study of T cell changes during pregnancy in multiple sclerosis. Per the germline V gene, CDR1 is MNHNS and CDR2 is SASEGT. This CDR3 has 15 residues. V lost 6 bases and J lost 4; bases outside the gene matches: 11. The assay was immunoSEQ multiplex PCR, and TCRdb's table has in-frame clones only and misses some. The table includes about 120,000 clones, 90% to 95% detected once. This material consisted of peripheral blood, taken before pregnancy. This chain uses TRBV6-1 with TRBJ1-1; 7 bases map to TRBD1. The receptor was isolated from a female donor with multiple sclerosis, enrolled in a pregnancy study. DNA of the CDR3: TGTGCCAGCAGCTATAGGGACAGTGGAGGCACTGAAGCTTTCTTT. Translating gives CASSYRDSGGTEAFF.